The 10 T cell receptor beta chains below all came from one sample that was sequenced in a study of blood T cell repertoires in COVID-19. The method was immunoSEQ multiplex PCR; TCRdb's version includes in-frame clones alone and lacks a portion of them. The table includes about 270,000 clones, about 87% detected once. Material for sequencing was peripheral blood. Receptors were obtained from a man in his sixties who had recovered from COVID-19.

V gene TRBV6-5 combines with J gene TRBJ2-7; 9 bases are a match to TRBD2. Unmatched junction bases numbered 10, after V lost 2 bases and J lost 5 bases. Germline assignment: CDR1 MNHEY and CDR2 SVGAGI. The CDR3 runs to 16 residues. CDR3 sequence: CASSYRSGGRKNEQYF. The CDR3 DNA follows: TGTGCCAGCAGTTACCGGAGCGGGGGGCGAAAGAACGAGCAGTACTTC.

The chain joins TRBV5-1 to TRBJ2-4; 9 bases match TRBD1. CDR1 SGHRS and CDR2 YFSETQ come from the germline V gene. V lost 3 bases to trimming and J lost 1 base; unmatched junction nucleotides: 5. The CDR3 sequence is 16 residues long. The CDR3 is CASSSQGASAKNIQYF. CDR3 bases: TGCGCCAGCAGCTCACAGGGGGCATCGGCCAAAAACATTCAGTACTTC.

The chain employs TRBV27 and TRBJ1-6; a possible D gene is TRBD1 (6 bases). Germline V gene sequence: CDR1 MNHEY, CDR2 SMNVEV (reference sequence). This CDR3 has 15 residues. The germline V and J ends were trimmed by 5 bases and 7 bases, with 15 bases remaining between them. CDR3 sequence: CASSLTGSWNSPLHF. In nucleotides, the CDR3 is TGTGCCAGCAGTCTAACAGGGAGTTGGAATTCACCCCTCCACTTT.

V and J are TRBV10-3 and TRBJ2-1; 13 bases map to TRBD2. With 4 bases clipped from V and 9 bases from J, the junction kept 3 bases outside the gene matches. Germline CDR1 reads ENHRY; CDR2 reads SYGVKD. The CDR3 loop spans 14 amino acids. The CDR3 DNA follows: TGTGCCATCAGTGGACTAGCGGGGGGAGCTGAGCAGTTCTTC. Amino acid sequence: CAISGLAGGAEQFF.

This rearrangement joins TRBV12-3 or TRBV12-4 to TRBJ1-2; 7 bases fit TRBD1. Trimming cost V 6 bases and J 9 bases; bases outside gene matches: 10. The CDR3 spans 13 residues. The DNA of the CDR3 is TGTGCCAGCAGCGAAGGGACAGCAGTGCGCTACACCTTC. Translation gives CASSEGTAVRYTF.

The CDR3 sequence is CASSQADSGGYTF. The CDR3 nucleotides read TGTGCCAGCAGCCAAGCCGATTCCGGGGGCTACACCTTC. The chain combines TRBV4-2 with TRBJ1-2; D call uncertain. This CDR3 contains 13 residues. The V end was cut by 1 base, the J end by 8 bases, with 11 bases between. Germline CDR1 and CDR2: LGHNA and YNFKEQ.

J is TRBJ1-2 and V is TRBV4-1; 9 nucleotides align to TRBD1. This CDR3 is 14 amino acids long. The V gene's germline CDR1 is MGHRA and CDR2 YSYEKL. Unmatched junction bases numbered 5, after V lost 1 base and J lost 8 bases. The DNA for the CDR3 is TGCGCCAGCAGCCAAGGCCCGACAGGGGGAGGCTACACCTTC. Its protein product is CASSQGPTGGGYTF.

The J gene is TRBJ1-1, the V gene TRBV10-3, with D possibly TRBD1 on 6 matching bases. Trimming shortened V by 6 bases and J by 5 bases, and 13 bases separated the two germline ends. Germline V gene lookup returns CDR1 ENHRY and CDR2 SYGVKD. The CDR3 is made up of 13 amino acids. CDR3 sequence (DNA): TGTGCCATCAGGGCAGGGGCGAGGACTGAAGCTTTCTTT. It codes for CAIRAGARTEAFF.

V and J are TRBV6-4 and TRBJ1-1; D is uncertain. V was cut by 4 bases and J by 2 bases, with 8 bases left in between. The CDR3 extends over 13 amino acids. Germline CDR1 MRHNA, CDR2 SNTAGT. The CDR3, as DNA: TGTGCCAGCAGTGTAGAGTTCAACACTGAAGCTTTCTTT. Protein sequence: CASSVEFNTEAFF.

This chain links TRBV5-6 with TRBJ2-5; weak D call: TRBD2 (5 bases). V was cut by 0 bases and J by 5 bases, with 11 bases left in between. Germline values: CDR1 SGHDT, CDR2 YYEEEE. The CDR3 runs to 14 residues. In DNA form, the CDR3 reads TGTGCCAGCAGCTTGGAGGGCGGGCAGGAGACCCAGTACTTC. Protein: CASSLEGGQETQYF. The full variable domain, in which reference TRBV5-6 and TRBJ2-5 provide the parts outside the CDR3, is DAGVTQSPTHLIKTRGQQVTLRCSPKSGHDTVSWYQQALGQGPQFIFQYYEEEERQRGNFPDRFSGHQFPNYSSELNVNALLLGDSALYLCASSLEGGQETQYFGPGTRLLVL.